Listed below are T cell receptor beta chains from one sample, sequenced in a study of T cells in Graves' hyperthyroidism and ophthalmopathy. TCRdb used MiXCR to reprocess the multiplex PCR reads, holding one entry per CDR3 protein. The sample includes hundreds of thousands of distinct CDR3 sequences, over 35% seen only once; the top ten take approximately 10%. Sequencing was done on a sample of blood. Every receptor here comes from a man younger than 30 with Graves' hyperthyroidism. CDR3s include the opening cysteine and the closing phenylalanine or tryptophan. A D gene is named only where the DNA matches it firmly. The size field is filled for only some rows; it gives once, few, many or a size class.

v_gene	abundance	d_gene	j_gene	CDR3aa	CDR3nt
TRBV25-1	NA	NA	TRBJ1-6	CASAGGSPLHF	TGTGCCAGCGCCGGGGGGTCACCCCTCCACTTT
TRBV5-1	NA	NA	TRBJ1-1	CAGSFTGNTEAFF	TGCGCCGGCAGTTTTACAGGGAACACTGAAGCTTTCTTT
TRBV10-3	few	NA	TRBJ2-2	CASSFVLSDTGELFF	TGTGCCAGCAGTTTCGTCTTGTCCGATACCGGGGAGCTGTTTTTT
TRBV11-2	NA	NA	TRBJ1-1	CASSAGVNTGAFF	TGTGCCAGCAGCGCAGGGGTGAACACTGGAGCTTTCTTT
TRBV14	many	TRBD1	TRBJ2-7	CASSQVQGVYEQYF	TGTGCCAGCAGCCAAGTCCAGGGGGTGTACGAGCAGTACTTC
TRBV29-1	NA	TRBD2	TRBJ2-3	CSVWTSDLTDTQYF	TGCAGCGTCTGGACTAGCGACCTCACAGATACGCAGTATTTT
TRBV9	NA	NA	TRBJ1-2	CASSVEGTVPLSGYTF	TGTGCCAGCAGCGTAGAGGGGACTGTGCCCCTCTCTGGCTACACCTTC
TRBV6-5	NA	TRBD1	TRBJ1-1	CASRDREGINTEAFF	TGTGCCAGCAGGGACAGGGAGGGGATAAACACTGAAGCTTTCTTT
TRBV11-3	NA	NA	TRBJ1-5	CASSLLGGRNQPQHF	TGTGCCAGCAGCTTGTTGGGGGGCCGCAATCAGCCCCAGCATTTT
TRBV7-2	NA	NA	TRBJ2-7	CASSLVPGNDEQYF	TGTGCCAGCAGCTTAGTGCCAGGGAATGACGAGCAGTACTTC
TRBV6-5	few	TRBD1	TRBJ1-4	CASSHLGQGKLFF	TGTGCCAGCAGTCACCTGGGACAGGGAAAACTGTTTTTT
TRBV24-1	once	TRBD1	TRBJ2-7	CASGRGTGGVIYEQYF	TGTGCCAGCGGACGTGGAACAGGGGGCGTCATATACGAGCAGTACTTC
TRBV5-1	NA	NA	TRBJ2-3	CASSLMRLGRDTQYF	TGCGCCAGCAGCTTGATGCGGCTAGGCAGAGATACGCAGTATTTT
TRBV2	few	TRBD2	TRBJ2-7	CASSEPDPGLAGASYEQYF	TGTGCCAGCAGTGAACCTGATCCGGGACTAGCGGGGGCTTCCTACGAGCAGTACTTC
TRBV25-1	NA	NA	TRBJ1-4	CASRTNEGLNEKLFF	TGTGCCAGCAGGACCAACGAGGGTCTCAATGAAAAACTGTTTTTT
TRBV7-2	NA	NA	TRBJ1-6	CASSFKDSSYNSPLHF	TGTGCCAGCAGCTTTAAGGATAGCTCCTATAATTCACCCCTCCACTTT
TRBV19	NA	TRBD2	TRBJ2-7	CASRGLAGTKYEQYF	TGTGCCAGTAGGGGGCTAGCGGGAACAAAGTACGAGCAGTACTTC
TRBV6-1	NA	NA	TRBJ1-2	CASSEARNTYYGYTF	TGTGCCAGCAGTGAAGCGCGGAACACTTACTATGGCTACACCTTC
TRBV2	few	TRBD1	TRBJ1-1	CASFEIRGQGEAFF	TGTGCCAGCTTTGAAATTCGGGGACAGGGTGAAGCTTTCTTT
TRBV7-7	few	TRBD2	TRBJ2-5	CASSPLEAGGQETQYF	TGTGCTAGCAGCCCCTTAGAAGCGGGGGGCCAAGAGACCCAGTACTTC
TRBV15	NA	NA	TRBJ1-2	CATSSLQGANYGYTF	TGTGCCACCAGCAGCCTACAGGGAGCTAACTATGGCTACACCTTC
TRBV7-9	many	NA	TRBJ1-3	CASSDGISGNTIYF	TGTGCCAGCAGTGACGGCATCTCTGGAAACACCATATATTTT
TRBV12-3/TRBV12-4	NA	NA	TRBJ1-6	CASTGGTAYNSPLHF	TGTGCCAGCACGGGAGGGACGGCTTATAATTCACCCCTCCACTTT
TRBV5-1	many	NA	TRBJ2-7	CASSLRGPYEQYF	TGCGCCAGTTCCTTGCGGGGGCCCTACGAGCAGTACTTC
TRBV20-1	NA	NA	TRBJ2-5	CSASAPTPGPLVGETQYF	TGCAGTGCTAGTGCACCAACGCCGGGACCCCTGGTCGGGGAGACCCAGTACTTC
TRBV7-2	NA	TRBD2	TRBJ2-6	CASSRGRLSGANVLTF	TGTGCCAGCAGTCGCGGGAGGCTCTCTGGGGCCAACGTCCTGACTTTC
TRBV5-1	NA	TRBD1	TRBJ2-6	CASSQVQGPGANVLTF	TGCGCCAGCAGCCAAGTACAGGGGCCTGGGGCCAACGTCCTGACTTTC
TRBV5-1	few	NA	TRBJ2-2	CASSFSLGDTGELFF	TGCGCCAGCAGCTTTAGCCTCGGAGACACCGGGGAGCTGTTTTTT
TRBV19	NA	NA	TRBJ2-2	CASSLSRATTGELFF	TGTGCCAGCAGTTTGAGCAGGGCCACAACCGGGGAGCTGTTTTTT
TRBV2	once	NA	TRBJ1-6	CASRLAGGKGSPLHF	TGTGCCAGCAGGTTAGCGGGGGGAAAGGGGTCACCCCTCCACTTT
TRBV19	many	TRBD2	TRBJ2-2	CASSTLAGGDTGELFF	TGTGCCAGTAGTACGCTAGCGGGAGGGGACACCGGGGAGCTGTTTTTT
TRBV15	many	NA	TRBJ1-5	CATSRDMVGADQPQHF	TGTGCCACCAGCAGAGATATGGTGGGGGCGGATCAGCCCCAGCATTTT
TRBV10-3	NA	NA	TRBJ2-3	CATGGTDTQYF	TGTGCCACAGGGGGCACAGATACGCAGTATTTT
TRBV29-1	NA	TRBD1	TRBJ1-2	CSVKGQGILPYF	TGCAGCGTGAAGGGACAGGGGATACTCCCTTACTTC
TRBV7-9	NA	TRBD1	TRBJ1-2	CASSLVGQVYYGYTF	TGTGCCAGCAGCTTAGTGGGACAGGTTTACTATGGCTACACCTTC
TRBV29-1	NA	TRBD1	TRBJ2-7	CSVEKWGQGEEQYF	TGCAGCGTTGAAAAGTGGGGACAGGGCGAGGAGCAGTACTTC
TRBV7-2	few	NA	TRBJ1-1	CASSPPKMTANTEAFF	TGTGCCAGCAGCCCACCTAAAATGACAGCGAACACTGAAGCTTTCTTT
TRBV18	NA	NA	TRBJ1-1	CASSPSDEMNTEAFF	TGTGCCAGCTCACCTAGCGACGAAATGAACACTGAAGCTTTCTTT
TRBV12-3/TRBV12-4	NA	NA	TRBJ1-3	CASSLDSLGNTIYF	TGTGCCAGCAGTTTAGACTCGCTTGGAAACACCATATATTTT
TRBV7-9	many	NA	TRBJ1-2	CASSLAGPEYGYTF	TGTGCCAGCAGCTTAGCAGGACCGGAATATGGCTACACCTTC
TRBV2	NA	NA	TRBJ1-5	CASNTPAGQGSNQPQHF	TGTGCCAGCAATACACCGGCGGGTCAGGGTAGCAATCAGCCCCAGCATTTT
TRBV7-9	many	NA	TRBJ1-2	CASTQGSNYGYTF	TGTGCCAGCACTCAGGGTAGTAACTATGGCTACACCTTC
TRBV12-5	many	NA	TRBJ1-1	CASGLQFGNTEAFF	TGTGCTAGTGGTTTGCAGTTCGGGAACACTGAAGCTTTCTTT
TRBV7-8	NA	TRBD1	TRBJ2-2	CASSLIQGQGISGELFF	TGTGCCAGCAGCTTAATACAGGGACAGGGAATCTCCGGGGAGCTGTTTTTT
TRBV7-9	many	NA	TRBJ1-1	CASNLEGGTEAFF	TGTGCCAGCAACCTCGAGGGGGGCACTGAAGCTTTCTTT
TRBV7-6	many	TRBD1	TRBJ2-7	CASSSRTGSHEQYF	TGTGCCAGCAGCTCCCGGACAGGGTCCCACGAGCAGTACTTC
TRBV29-1	many	NA	TRBJ1-5	CSVEENSNQPQHF	TGCAGCGTTGAGGAAAATAGCAATCAGCCCCAGCATTTT
TRBV19	NA	NA	TRBJ1-5	CASSIDLGQVDSNQPQHF	TGTGCCAGTAGTATAGATCTCGGGCAGGTTGATAGCAATCAGCCCCAGCATTTT
TRBV7-8	NA	NA	TRBJ1-5	CASSLTNNQPQHF	TGTGCCAGCAGTTTGACAAACAATCAGCCCCAGCATTTT
TRBV10-3	many	NA	TRBJ2-2	CATGTGELFF	TGTGCCACCGGGACAGGGGAGCTGTTTTTT
TRBV20-1	NA	TRBD2	TRBJ2-5	CSARTGLAPPGGVQETQYF	TGCAGTGCTAGGACGGGACTAGCGCCACCGGGCGGGGTCCAAGAGACCCAGTACTTC
TRBV5-4	NA	NA	TRBJ2-6	CASSPGAGTYVLTF	TGTGCCAGCAGTCCCGGGGCGGGAACCTACGTCCTGACTTTC
TRBV7-9	NA	NA	TRBJ2-7	CASSPGTLFNEQYF	TGTGCCAGCAGCCCCGGGACTCTTTTCAACGAGCAGTACTTC
TRBV7-2	NA	TRBD2	TRBJ2-5	CASSSLGASGHQETQYF	TGTGCCAGCAGCTCCCTTGGGGCTAGCGGGCACCAAGAGACCCAGTACTTC
TRBV7-2	once	TRBD1	TRBJ2-5	CASSDGQDRTRGTQYF	TGTGCCAGCAGCGATGGGCAGGACAGGACCAGGGGGACCCAGTACTTC